This T cell receptor (beta chain) was identified during a study of blood T cells in healthy people across ages. The J segment lost 5 bases and the V segment lost 1 base, leaving 6 bases of the junction unmatched. The germline V gene encodes CDR1 MNHEY and CDR2 SMNVEV (reference sequence). This CDR3 is built from 15 residues. It was with a sample-barcoded 5' primer and a J-beta primer mix that a second PCR of roughly 7 to 12 cycles was run. MiXCR, applied by TCRdb to the 5' RACE reads, yields one record per CDR3 protein. The top ten hold less than 15% of the sample, which has about 670,000 distinct CDR3 sequences, under 65% seen once.

The chain links TRBV27 to TRBJ2-7; 9 bases match TRBD1. The receptor was derived from a woman of 80 years or more in good health. Sequencing input: blood. CDR3 DNA: TGTGCCAGCAGTTTATTACAGGGGGCATTCGACGAGCAGTACTTC. Translation: CASSLLQGAFDEQYF.